Listed below are T cell receptor beta chains from one sample, sequenced in a study of vaccination effects on CD4 cells after COVID-19. The antigens for these receptors are not known. Profiling relied on immunoSEQ multiplex PCR, and the TCRdb table lists in-frame clones only, not all of them. Among approximately 70,000 clones listed, 65% to 85% were seen once. The sequenced sample was CD4+ T cells from PBMCs cultured with HCoV-NL63 spike peptides, obtained before COVID-19 vaccination. These receptors were taken from a human donor who received a COVID-19 vaccine. Each CDR3 is given with its conserved first and last residue. Fields, in order: V gene, J gene, clone size, CDR3 protein. Clone size is shown for a subset of rows, as once, few, many or a class of expanded clone.

V gene: TRBV6-2/TRBV6-3; J gene: TRBJ1-5; clone size: NA; CDR3 protein: CASSYRQGVSNQPQHF
V gene: TRBV29-1; J gene: TRBJ2-2; clone size: NA; CDR3 protein: CSARGGVYGELFF
V gene: TRBV5-1; J gene: TRBJ1-6; clone size: NA; CDR3 protein: CASSLAGRGSPLHF
V gene: TRBV5-1; J gene: TRBJ2-1; clone size: NA; CDR3 protein: CASSLVGTTDNEQFF
V gene: TRBV5-1; J gene: TRBJ1-6; clone size: few; CDR3 protein: CASSLFSQGDLSPLHF
V gene: TRBV19; J gene: TRBJ1-5; clone size: NA; CDR3 protein: CASSIAELRAGQPQHF
V gene: TRBV7-2; J gene: TRBJ1-1; clone size: NA; CDR3 protein: CASSTSQTHRGREAFF
V gene: TRBV12-3/TRBV12-4; J gene: TRBJ2-1; clone size: NA; CDR3 protein: CASSGRDEQFF
V gene: TRBV3-1/TRBV3-2; J gene: TRBJ1-6; clone size: NA; CDR3 protein: CASSLQGSNSPLHF
V gene: TRBV3-1/TRBV3-2; J gene: TRBJ1-2; clone size: NA; CDR3 protein: CASSQDLVTLYGYTF